The T cell receptor (beta chain) described here comes from a study of Ad26.COV2.S vaccination and SARS-CoV-2 variants (dated by TCRdb to 2020 to 2022). Regarding the research as a whole: Donors in the vaccine arm were drawn from COV1001, a phase I-IIa trial of Ad26.COV2.S in healthy adults that was multicentre, randomized, double-blind and placebo-controlled. The specificity and breadth of SARS-CoV-2-reactive T cell receptors after Ad26.COV2.S vaccination were assessed by TCRbeta repertoire sequencing. Investigators remained blinded to trial group allocation during experiments and outcome assessment. Dosing of Ad26.COV2.S was intramuscular, at either 5x10^10 or 1x10^11 viral particles, delivered as one shot or as two shots spaced 56 days apart. A total of 32 samples were included in the TCR-sequenced set, comprising around 19 Ad26.COV2.S vaccine recipients, 5 placebo recipients and 8 SARS-CoV-2 convalescent individuals. Participants in the trial were split at random into five groups of five each, receiving low-dose or high-dose Ad26.COV2.S once or twice, or else placebo on both occasions.

About this clone: Its specific antigen is unknown. Base qualities are missing; no much larger clone stands one base away.

There are 13 amino acids in the CDR3, from cysteine to phenylalanine inclusive. Just the 39-base CDR3 DNA is kept, in frame starting at base 1. V is clipped by 8 bases and J by 4 bases, and the sequence between their germline boundaries is 15 bases long. The germline V gene encodes CDR1 ENHRY and CDR2 SYGVKD. The sample's treatment or condition, from its label and the paper: 19 received Ad26.COV2.S at low or high dose, single or two shots; roughly 5 received placebo; per-sample allocation not given. For vaccine and placebo recipients, the sequenced repertoires came from samples collected on day 63 after the first injection. In Cohort 1b, fewer than 30 adults aged 18-55 years were enrolled at a single site in Boston, USA, between 29 July and 7 August 2020. As a vaccine, Ad26.COV2.S was a replication-incompetent adenovirus type 26 vector that expressed a prefusion-stabilized SARS-CoV-2 spike protein derived from the original Wuhan strain.

What the study reported, not specific to this receptor: The authors noted that total T cell responses may have been underestimated by the TCR breadth and depth analyses. The study was not powered to compare responses between vaccine doses or regimens. After vaccination, spike-specific CD8+ and CD4+ T cell responses were reported to show substantial breadth. Non-spike TCR breadth was comparable between vaccine and placebo recipients, consistent with the vaccine containing only spike. Higher spike-specific TCR breadth was observed in Ad26.COV2.S recipients than in placebo recipients (P = 0.0014).

TCRbeta CDR3 regions were sequenced with the immunoSEQ Assay. After extraction, genomic DNA underwent amplification by bias-controlled multiplex PCR, followed by high-throughput sequencing. In the authors' own workflow: To quantify the absolute abundance of every unique TCRbeta CDR3 region, sequences were collapsed and filtered. T cell fraction was estimated by normalizing TCRbeta template counts to usable DNA, with usable DNA measured through amplification of reference genes found in all nucleated cells. Repertoire TCRs were annotated as SARS-CoV-2-specific by exact matching of V gene, CDR3 amino acid sequence and J gene to a known reactive TCR set. The reference SARS-CoV-2 TCR set came from MIRA and was filtered for enrichment in COVID-19-positive ImmuneCODE repertoires, removing public or cross-reactive TCRs. Drawing on the MIRA antigens, annotated TCRs were analysed further at the level of specific ORF or position within ORF. Breadth was defined as the number of annotated unique rearrangements divided by the total number of unique productive rearrangements, and depth was defined as the summed frequency of the annotated unique rearrangements. Two-sided Wilcoxon rank-sum tests were applied when comparing TCR breadth between groups. TCRdb stores this immuneACCESS table with in-frame sequences only. Part of the clones is absent; in the studies checked, under half of the shortfall reflects unresolved V genes, and no reason is known for the rest. V and J calls and clone size are given by that table; D and trimming were obtained from the DNA. This sample gives hundreds of thousands of clones in total; roughly four fifths of them show up just once. The ten largest clones represent about 7.4% of the sample.

The chain uses TRBV10-3 and TRBJ2-7; D gene: possibly TRBD1, on 6 matching bases. The sequence was collected from a person aged 18-65 years who received the Ad26.COV2.S COVID-19 vaccine or a placebo. Specimen: peripheral blood, collected in a trial of Ad26.COV2.S vaccine versus placebo. In nucleotides, the sequence is TGTGCCATCGGCCGGGATGGGACATACGAGCAGTACTTC. The encoded protein is CAIGRDGTYEQYF.